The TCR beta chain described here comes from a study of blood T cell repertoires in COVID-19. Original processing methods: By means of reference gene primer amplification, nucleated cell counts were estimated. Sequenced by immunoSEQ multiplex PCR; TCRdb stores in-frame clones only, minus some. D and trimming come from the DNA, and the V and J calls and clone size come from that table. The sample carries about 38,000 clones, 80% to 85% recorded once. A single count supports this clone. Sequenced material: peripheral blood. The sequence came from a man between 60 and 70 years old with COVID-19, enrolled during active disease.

The CDR3 DNA follows: TGTGCCATCAGTGAGTCTACGAGTAATTCACCCCTCCACTTT. Residues: CAISESTSNSPLHF. The chain carries TRBV10-3 and TRBJ1-6, with D uncertain. The V gene lost 0 bases and the J gene lost 6 bases, with 6 bases spanning the gap. The length of the CDR3 is 14 residues. CDR1 ENHRY and CDR2 SYGVKD come from the germline V gene.